This T cell receptor beta chain is drawn from a study of blood T cell repertoires in COVID-19. Study-level information: Whether acute or convalescent, the COVID-19 samples came from the United States, Italy and Spain.

This CDR3 spans 13 amino acids. Germline CDR1 is SGHNT and CDR2 is YYREEE (reference sequence). Between the trimmed V and J ends, which lost 6 bases and 5 bases, there was a span of 13 bases. Original methodology: Reference gene primers were amplified, and this amplification served to estimate nucleated cell counts. The data were produced by immunoSEQ multiplex PCR, yet TCRdb's version contains in-frame clones alone and is incomplete. For V, J and clone size, that table is used; D and trimming come from the DNA. The sample has a few hundred thousand clones, about 89% seen once; the top ten hold around 12%.

Sequencing was done on a sample of peripheral blood. The clonotype was recovered from an older woman with acute or convalescent COVID-19. V usage is TRBV5-4 and J usage is TRBJ2-3; perhaps TRBD2 as D (6 bases). The CDR3 sequence: CASTESAGDTQYF. The CDR3 nucleotides are TGTGCCAGCACCGAATCAGCGGGAGATACGCAGTATTTT.